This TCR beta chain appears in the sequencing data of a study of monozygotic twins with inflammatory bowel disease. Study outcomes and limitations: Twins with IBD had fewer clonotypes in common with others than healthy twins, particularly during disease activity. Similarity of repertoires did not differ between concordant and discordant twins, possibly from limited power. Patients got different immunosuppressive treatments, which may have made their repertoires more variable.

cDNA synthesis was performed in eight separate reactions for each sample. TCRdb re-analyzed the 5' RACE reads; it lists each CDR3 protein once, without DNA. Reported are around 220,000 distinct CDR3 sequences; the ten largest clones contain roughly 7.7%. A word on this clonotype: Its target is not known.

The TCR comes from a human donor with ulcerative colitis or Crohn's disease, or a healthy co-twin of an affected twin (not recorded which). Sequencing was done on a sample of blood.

Here the CDR3 reads CASSRGLGSYNEQFF. V is TRBV6-1 and J is TRBJ2-1; TCRdb reports TRBD2, a call that lacks DNA to check it against. The length of the CDR3 is 15 residues. Germline assignment: CDR1 MNHNS and CDR2 SASEGT.